This is a list of T cell receptor beta chains from one sample in a study of blood T cell repertoires in COVID-19. Clones were read by immunoSEQ multiplex PCR, and TCRdb kept only the in-frame ones, dropping some. The sample carries approximately 120,000 clones, 84% recorded once. Sequencing used peripheral blood. The source is a human donor in a cohort sampled during active COVID-19. CDR3s leave out the opening cysteine and the closing phenylalanine or tryptophan. Clone size is given for some rows only: seen once, a few or many times, or a class if the clone is expanded.

v_call	clone_size	j_call	cdr3_aa
TRBV10-3	NA	TRBJ2-7	AIQGGDSYEQY
TRBV27	NA	TRBJ2-7	ASSLSLAGEQY
TRBV5-1	NA	TRBJ2-3	ASSEGSSTDTQY
TRBV6-4	NA	TRBJ2-1	ASSAQSGGVGNEQF
TRBV2	NA	TRBJ1-2	ASRFRGNYGYT
TRBV7-8	NA	TRBJ1-1	ASSLGTANTEAF
TRBV30	once	TRBJ1-5	AWSGGGPGNQPQH
TRBV12-3/TRBV12-4	few	TRBJ2-7	ASSAGTAYEQY
TRBV3-1/TRBV3-2	NA	TRBJ1-4	ASSQGGTGQEKLF
TRBV7-2	NA	TRBJ1-1	ASSFGPGRGTEAF
TRBV4-1	many	TRBJ1-5	ASSQDPQGYQPQH
TRBV21-1	NA	TRBJ2-6	ASSKGKRTGGASSASGANVLT
TRBV5-3	once	TRBJ1-3	ARSDQYSGNTIY
TRBV15	once	TRBJ1-6	ATSRQIPEGSPLH
TRBV18	NA	TRBJ2-5	ASSPRTGVETQY
TRBV5-1	NA	TRBJ1-3	ASSSGQGASSGNTIY
TRBV7-8	once	TRBJ2-7	ASSFGRGKSGGSSYEQY
TRBV6-5	NA	TRBJ2-3	ASGKNSGVTDTQY
TRBV19	NA	TRBJ2-3	ASSMSSGGAFGFDTQY
TRBV5-1	NA	TRBJ2-1	ASSLAGVYNEQF
TRBV7-2	NA	TRBJ2-7	ASSLARAEQY
TRBV5-1	NA	TRBJ1-6	ASSLDPGGVRNSPLH
TRBV30	NA	TRBJ1-1	AGGVTEAF